A single sample is the source of the 7 T cell receptor beta chains below, sequenced in a study of T cell responses to AZD1222 COVID-19 vaccine. Clones were sequenced by immunoSEQ multiplex PCR, and TCRdb holds only the in-frame ones, with some missing. The sample consists of some 180,000 clones, about 86% of them appearing once. This material consisted of peripheral blood, taken on day 0 of AZD1222 vaccination. These receptors all stem from an adult in good health.

The rearrangement joins TRBV27 to TRBJ2-7; D tentatively fits TRBD1 or TRBD2 (5 bases each). Trimming took 8 bases from V and 5 from J, leaving 22 bases between them. The CDR3 contains 15 residues. Germline CDR1 reads MNHEY; CDR2 reads SMNVEV (reference sequence). CDR3 DNA sequence: TGTGCCAGCTCCAGGAGGAGTTCAGGGCCCGACGAGCAGTACTTC. Translated: CASSRRSSGPDEQYF.

This rearrangement joins TRBV6-1 to TRBJ1-6; TRBD1 might be the D (5 bases). V was trimmed by 3 bases and J by 9 bases, leaving 24 bases between them. CDR1 and CDR2 (germline): MNHNS, SASEGT. The CDR3 loop spans 18 amino acids. The CDR3 sequence: CASSDHSVYQGGGSPLHF. Here the CDR3 DNA reads TGTGCCAGCAGTGATCATTCCGTTTATCAGGGCGGGGGTTCACCCCTCCACTTT.

The rearrangement joins TRBV10-1 to TRBJ2-1; D is uncertain. The V gene lost 3 bases and the J gene lost 6 bases, with 3 bases spanning the gap. This CDR3 spans 11 amino acids. Germline V gives CDR1 WNHNN, CDR2 SYGVQD (reference sequence). The DNA for the CDR3 is TGCGCCAGCAGTGACCTCAATGAGCAGTTCTTC. Translated, it gives CASSDLNEQFF.

This chain connects TRBV7-8 to TRBJ1-4, with 10 positions matching TRBD1. The CDR3 covers 14 residues. The junction had 6 bases not matched to a gene; V was cut back by 6 bases and J by 8 bases. The germline V gene has CDR1 SGHVS and CDR2 FQNEAQ. The CDR3 sequence is CASRLDRGDEKLFF. The CDR3 coding sequence is TGTGCCAGCAGGCTGGACAGGGGGGACGAAAAACTGTTTTTT.

The chain joins TRBV6-2 or TRBV6-3 to TRBJ1-1, with no clear D. CDR3 length: 13 amino acids. V lost 2 bases, J lost 8 bases, and 12 bases lay in between. Germline CDR1 reads MNHEY; CDR2 reads SVGEGT. This CDR3 is CASSYREHAEAFF. The CDR3 bases are TGTGCCAGCAGTTACCGGGAACATGCGGAAGCTTTCTTT.

This chain uses TRBV2 with TRBJ1-2, with D tentatively TRBD1 (5 bases). The CDR3 spans 15 residues. Between the trimmed V and J ends, which lost 8 bases and 5 bases, there was a span of 21 bases. The V gene's germline CDR1 is SNHLY and CDR2 FYNNEI. CDR3 bases: TGTGCCAGCCGCCGGGGCGACGTCTTTAGGTATGGCTACACCTTC. This codes for CASRRGDVFRYGYTF.

The rearrangement joins TRBV5-4 to TRBJ2-3, with D perhaps matching TRBD1 or TRBD2 (6 bases each). The CDR3 is made up of 13 amino acids. Germline V gives CDR1 SGHNT, CDR2 YYREEE (reference sequence). V was pared by 3 bases and J by 3 bases, with 8 bases between. The chain's CDR3 is CASSSGATDTQYF. The CDR3 bases are TGTGCCAGCAGCTCGGGGGCTACAGATACGCAGTATTTT.